A selection of T cell receptor beta chains follows, all from one sample in a study of radiotherapy plus CTLA-4 blockade in lung cancer. The data were produced by immunoSEQ multiplex PCR, yet TCRdb's version contains in-frame clones alone and is incomplete. The profile shows about 38,000 clones, over 65% of them singletons. Sample: peripheral blood, taken from a patient treated with radiotherapy plus ipilimumab. The receptors were gathered from a human donor with non-small cell lung cancer who had stable disease on radiotherapy plus ipilimumab. The CDR3 runs from the conserved cysteine through the conserved F or W. The D gene is left open where the match is weak. Expanded clones are given a class, and other clones once, few, many or no size at all.

v_gene,j_gene,d_gene,abundance,CDR3nt,CDR3aa
TRBV7-9,TRBJ2-5,.,.,TGTGCCAGCAGCCCCACGGGCTCGGGAGAGACCCAGTACTTC,CASSPTGSGETQYF
TRBV4-2,TRBJ1-5,.,.,TGTGCCAGCAGCCAAGATGGGGCAGGGGGCAATCAGCCCCAGCATTTT,CASSQDGAGGNQPQHF
TRBV19,TRBJ1-2,.,.,TGTGCCAGTAGTGGGGGGGGAGTCCCCCTCTATGGCTACACCTTC,CASSGGGVPLYGYTF
TRBV5-1,TRBJ1-2,.,few,TGCGCCAGCAGCTTGGGCGGGCAGGGGAATGGCTACACCTTC,CASSLGGQGNGYTF
TRBV19,TRBJ2-7,TRBD1,once,TGTGCCAGTAGTATGAAGGGGACAGGGACATCGTACGAGCAGTACTTC,CASSMKGTGTSYEQYF
TRBV7-3,TRBJ2-3,.,.,TGTGCCAGCAGCCGGGATAGGAGCACAGATACGCAGTATTTT,CASSRDRSTDTQYF
TRBV30,TRBJ1-2,.,few,TGTGCCTGGAGTCTTGGTGGGGGCTACGACTATGGCTACACCTTC,CAWSLGGGYDYGYTF
TRBV11-2,TRBJ2-7,.,few,TGTGCCAGCAGCTTTGGGGCGGGGGCTTACTACGAGCAGTACTTC,CASSFGAGAYYEQYF
TRBV7-2,TRBJ1-1,.,.,TGCGCCAGCAGCTGGGGACCGTCGTCGAACACTGAAGCTTTCTTT,CASSWGPSSNTEAFF
TRBV5-4,TRBJ1-2,TRBD1,.,TGTGCCAGCAGGGGGGACAGGGGGCGCGTTAACTATGGCTACACCTTC,CASRGDRGRVNYGYTF
TRBV28,TRBJ2-1,.,.,TGTGCCAGCAGTTCCGCCGACTGGCACTCCTACAATGAGCAGTTCTTC,CASSSADWHSYNEQFF
TRBV7-9,TRBJ1-1,.,few,TGTGCCAGCAGCCCCCGCGGGGGAATGAACACTGAAGCTTTCTTT,CASSPRGGMNTEAFF
TRBV11-3,TRBJ2-3,.,.,TGTGCCAGCAGCTTAGAGGCAGCTGGTACGCAGTATTTT,CASSLEAAGTQYF
TRBV5-1,TRBJ2-1,.,.,TGCGCCAGCAGCCAAGAAGGGGATTTCTACAATGAGCAGTTCTTC,CASSQEGDFYNEQFF
TRBV11-2,TRBJ1-2,.,.,TGTGCCAGCAGCTTAGGGATCAACTATGGCTACACCTTC,CASSLGINYGYTF
TRBV30,TRBJ2-7,.,.,TGTGCCTGGAGTGCGCCCTTCAAAGTTAGCTACGAGCAGTACTTC,CAWSAPFKVSYEQYF
TRBV7-9,TRBJ1-1,.,once,TGTGCCAGCAGCCGGGGGCGGGTGAACACTGAAGCTTTCTTT,CASSRGRVNTEAFF
TRBV19,TRBJ1-5,TRBD1,.,TGTGCCAGTAGTACCATGGACAGGGCTAGCAATCAGCCCCAGCATTTT,CASSTMDRASNQPQHF
TRBV15,TRBJ1-4,TRBD1,.,TGTGCCGCGGGACAGGGTTATGAAAAACTGTTTTTT,CAAGQGYEKLFF
TRBV6-1,TRBJ1-1,.,once,TGTGCCAGCAGTGTCAGTAACACTGAAGCTTTCTTT,CASSVSNTEAFF
TRBV5-1,TRBJ1-1,.,.,TGCGCCAGCAGCTTAGGGCCAGGTCGCAGAGAAGCTTTCTTT,CASSLGPGRREAFF
TRBV12-5,TRBJ1-5,TRBD1,.,TGTGCTAGTGGTTCAGGACAGGGGAATCAGCCCCAGCATTTT,CASGSGQGNQPQHF
TRBV29-1,TRBJ1-5,.,.,TGCAGCGTTGAAACAAAAGGCAATCAGCCCCAGCATTTT,CSVETKGNQPQHF
TRBV27,TRBJ2-3,TRBD1,.,TGTGCCAGCAGTTCAGGGGACAGCTACCACACAGATACGCAGTATTTT,CASSSGDSYHTDTQYF
TRBV9,TRBJ1-6,TRBD1,.,TGTGCCAGCAGCGTAAGGGACAGCAATAATTCACCCCTCCACTTT,CASSVRDSNNSPLHF
TRBV11-2,TRBJ2-7,.,.,TGTGCCAGCAGCTTATTTACTTCCTACGAGCAGTACTTC,CASSLFTSYEQYF
TRBV7-9,TRBJ1-3,.,.,TGTGCCAGCAGCTTAGTAGGTGGGGTAAAGAGCACCATATATTTT,CASSLVGGVKSTIYF
TRBV13,TRBJ2-7,.,once,TGTGCCAGCAGCCGAATAGACAGCTACGAGCAGTACTTC,CASSRIDSYEQYF
TRBV9,TRBJ2-1,TRBD2,.,TGTGCCAGCAGCACGCGGACTAGCGGGGTCAATGAGCAGTTCTTC,CASSTRTSGVNEQFF